The sequence of this TCR beta chain was determined in a study of blood T cell repertoires in COVID-19. This clone has just one count. Data came from immunoSEQ multiplex PCR; TCRdb stores just in-frame clones and leaves some out. Of fewer than 250,000 clones in the sample, more than 75% were seen once. CDR3 length: 15 residues. Germline CDR1 is GTSNPN and CDR2 is SVGIG (reference sequence). After removal of 0 bases from V and 2 bases from J, the junction contained 4 bases not matched to a gene. The sample was peripheral blood. The source is a middle-aged woman with acute or convalescent COVID-19. The chain carries TRBV30 and TRBJ2-3; 8 bases map to TRBD2. CDR3 nucleotide sequence: TGTGCCTGGAGTGTATGGCGGGAGGTCACAGATACGCAGTATTTT. Translated, it gives CAWSVWREVTDTQYF. The full variable domain, its missing parts supplied by reference TRBV30 and TRBJ2-3, is SQTIHQWPATLVQPVGSPLSLECTVEGTSNPNLYWYRQAAGRGLQLLFYSVGIGQISSEVPQNLSASRPQDRQFILSSKKLLLSDSGFYLCAWSVWREVTDTQYFGPGTRLTVL.